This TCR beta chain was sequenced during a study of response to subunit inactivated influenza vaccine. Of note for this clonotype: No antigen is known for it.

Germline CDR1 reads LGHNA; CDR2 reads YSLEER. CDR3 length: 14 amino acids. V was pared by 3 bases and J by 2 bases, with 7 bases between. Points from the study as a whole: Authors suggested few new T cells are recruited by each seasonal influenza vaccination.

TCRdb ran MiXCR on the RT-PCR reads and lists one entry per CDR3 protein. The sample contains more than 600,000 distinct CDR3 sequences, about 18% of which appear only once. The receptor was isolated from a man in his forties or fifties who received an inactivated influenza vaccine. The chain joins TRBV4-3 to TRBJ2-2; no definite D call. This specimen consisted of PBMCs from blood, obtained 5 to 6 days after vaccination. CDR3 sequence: CASSHRTNTGELFF. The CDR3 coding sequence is TGCGCCAGCAGCCACCGAACCAACACCGGGGAGCTGTTTTTT.